These 26 T cell receptor beta chains came from one sample sequenced in a study of T cell changes during pregnancy in multiple sclerosis. This table comes from immunoSEQ multiplex PCR, and its TCRdb copy is limited to in-frame clones, with some not included. This sample has 30,000 to 45,000 clones, with 88% found just once. The source material was CD4+ T cells from peripheral blood mononuclear cells, sampled before pregnancy. The receptors shown here come from a female donor with multiple sclerosis, enrolled in a pregnancy study.

The chain combines TRBV10-3 with TRBJ2-3; D perhaps matches TRBD2 (6 bases). The V end was cut by 8 bases, the J end by 2 bases, with 20 bases between. The CDR3 runs to 16 residues. Germline V gene lookup returns CDR1 ENHRY and CDR2 SYGVKD. CDR3 protein: CAISGAGSFNTDTQYF. In DNA form, the CDR3 reads TGTGCCATCTCGGGAGCAGGGAGCTTTAACACAGATACGCAGTATTTT.

J is TRBJ1-1 and V is TRBV6-5, with a tentative D call TRBD1 (5 bases). V was trimmed by 6 bases and J by 8 bases, leaving 19 bases between them. The CDR3 sequence is 14 residues long. The germline gives CDR1 MNHEY, CDR2 SVGAGI. CDR3 protein: CASRSPPSNREAFF. CDR3 coding DNA: TGTGCCAGCAGATCCCCGCCCTCGAACAGGGAAGCTTTCTTT.

The chain uses TRBV6-5 and TRBJ2-7, with 11 bases matching TRBD2. V shed 5 bases, J shed 6 bases, and the junction held 6 bases outside the gene matches. The CDR3 has 14 residues. Germline CDR1 MNHEY, CDR2 SVGAGI. The CDR3 nucleotides read TGTGCCAGCAGTACTAGCGGGAGATTTTTCGAGCAGTACTTC. Translated: CASSTSGRFFEQYF.

The rearrangement links TRBV6-6 to TRBJ2-3; weak D call: TRBD2 (5 bases). This CDR3 region has 12 residues. Germline loops: CDR1 MNHNY, CDR2 SVGAGI (reference sequence). The V end was cut by 6 bases, the J end by 6 bases, with 10 bases between. DNA for the CDR3: TGTGCCAGCAGGGAGGAGACGGATACGCAGTATTTT. It translates to CASREETDTQYF.

This chain links TRBV29-1 with TRBJ1-4, with D possibly matching TRBD1 (5 bases). Germline assignment: CDR1 SQVTM and CDR2 ANQGSEA. CDR3 length: 15 residues. V was cut by 4 bases and J by 8 bases, with 20 bases left in between. CDR3 DNA: TGCAGCGTTGTCGAAAGGCGGGACTCAAGGGAAAAACTGTTTTTT. Translated: CSVVERRDSREKLFF. The full variable domain, rest sourced from reference TRBV29-1 and TRBJ1-4, is SAVISQKPSRDICQRGTSLTIQCQVDSQVTMMFWYRQQPGQSLTLIATANQGSEATYESGFVIDKFPISRPNLTFSTLTVSNMSPEDSSIYLCSVVERRDSREKLFFGSGTQLSVL.

This chain joins TRBV12-5 and TRBJ2-5; D not resolved. Trimming left V 0 bases short and J 5 bases short, with 7 bases between. The CDR3 loop spans 13 amino acids. Per the germline V gene, CDR1 is LGHNT and CDR2 is FRNRAP. The CDR3 coding sequence is TGTGCTAGTGGTTTGGTAACGGTGGAGACCCAGTACTTC. As protein: CASGLVTVETQYF.

V usage is TRBV6-5 and J usage is TRBJ1-1, with D maybe TRBD1 (6 bases). This CDR3 has 16 residues. CDR1 and CDR2 (germline): MNHEY, SVGAGI. Trimming stripped 0 bases from V and 5 bases from J, with 16 bases between. The DNA of the CDR3 is TGTGCCAGCAGTTACTCGTGGGGGCCTCTGGGAACTGAAGCTTTCTTT. Amino acid sequence: CASSYSWGPLGTEAFF.

In this sample, this clone turned up once. The chain is built from TRBV10-3 and TRBJ2-7; TRBD2 might be the D (5 bases). The CDR3 consists of 19 residues. Germline values: CDR1 ENHRY, CDR2 SYGVKD. Trimming took 4 bases from V and 7 from J, leaving 32 bases between them. The DNA of the CDR3 is TGTGCCATCAGTGGCGGTCCCACCCACCAGGCACCTACTAGGAGGGAGCAGTACTTC. Translated: CAISGGPTHQAPTRREQYF.

The genes are TRBV5-6 and TRBJ1-3, with 8 bases fitting TRBD1. V dropped 3 bases and J dropped 0; count of bases not matched to a gene: 5. This CDR3 has 16 amino acids. The germline V gene encodes CDR1 SGHDT and CDR2 YYEEEE. CDR3 DNA: TGTGCCAGCAGCTCGACAGGGGCGGGCTCTGGAAACACCATATATTTT. Translated: CASSSTGAGSGNTIYF.

In its sample, this clone was seen once. Here the CDR3 DNA reads TGTGCCAGCAGTTCGAGGAACAATGAAAAACTGTTTTTT. Encoded protein: CASSSRNNEKLFF. This sequence joins TRBV27 and TRBJ1-4; D is uncertain. CDR1 MNHEY and CDR2 SMNVEV come from the germline V gene (reference sequence). The V and J ends lost 4 bases and 5 bases respectively, with 8 bases between them. CDR3 length: 13 amino acids.

V and J are TRBV5-1 and TRBJ2-7; TRBD1 might be the D (6 bases). From germline, CDR1 is SGHRS and CDR2 YFSETQ. CDR3 length: 13 residues. V lost 3 bases to trimming and J lost 2 bases, with 9 bases between them. The CDR3: CASSSGTPYEQYF. The CDR3 nucleotides read TGCGCCAGCAGCTCCGGGACACCCTACGAGCAGTACTTC.

The gene calls are TRBV6-5 and TRBJ1-2; perhaps TRBD1 as D (6 bases). The germline CDR1 and CDR2 sequences are MNHEY and SVGAGI. This CDR3 is built from 15 residues. Trimming removed 6 bases at V and 6 bases at J, with 20 bases between. The CDR3: CASSKGGTSYNGYTF. In DNA, the CDR3 is TGTGCCAGCAGCAAAGGGGGAACTTCTTATAATGGCTACACCTTC.

This clone came up once. This chain links TRBV2 with TRBJ1-6; TRBD1 aligns across 7 bases. V lost 5 bases, J lost 8 bases, and 6 bases stayed unmatched. CDR1 SNHLY and CDR2 FYNNEI come from the germline V gene. The CDR3 has 14 residues. CDR3: CASSLRGYDSPLHF. As DNA, the CDR3 is TGTGCCAGCAGTCTCAGGGGGTACGATTCACCCCTCCACTTT. Supplemented by reference TRBV2 and TRBJ1-6, the full variable domain reads EPEVTQTPSHQVTQMGQEVILRCVPISNHLYFYWYRQILGQKVEFLVSFYNNEISEKSEIFDDQFSVERPDGSNFTLKIRSTKLEDSAMYFCASSLRGYDSPLHFGNGTRLTVT.

Only one count was recorded for this clone. This chain connects TRBV27 to TRBJ2-6; tentatively, D is TRBD1 (5 bases). The CDR3 spans 19 residues. Germline V gives CDR1 MNHEY, CDR2 SMNVEV (reference sequence). Trimming left V 5 bases short and J 0 bases short, with 20 bases between. The CDR3, as DNA: TGTGCCAGCAGTGCTTTGTTAGGACAACTTTACTCTGGGGCCAACGTCCTGACTTTC. This translates into CASSALLGQLYSGANVLTF.

This chain joins TRBV9 and TRBJ2-7; 7 nucleotides line up with TRBD2. Trimming cost V 3 bases and J 6 bases; bases outside gene matches: 6. Germline-derived CDR1 and CDR2 are SGDLS and YYNGEE. This CDR3 is 13 amino acids long. The CDR3 protein is CASSAGLVSEQYF. In nucleotides, the CDR3 is TGTGCCAGCAGCGCCGGACTAGTTAGCGAGCAGTACTTC. The whole variable domain, remainder taken from reference TRBV9 and TRBJ2-7, is DSGVTQTPKHLITATGQRVTLRCSPRSGDLSVYWYQQSLDQGLQFLIQYYNGEERAKGNILERFSAQQFPDLHSELNLSSLELGDSALYFCASSAGLVSEQYFGPGTRLTVT.

The genes are TRBV11-2 and TRBJ1-2; no definite D call. Germline loops: CDR1 SGHAT, CDR2 FQNNGV. Trimming took off 1 base at V and 4 bases at J, with 13 bases between the two ends. This CDR3 contains 15 residues. The CDR3 loop is CASSLGVGVSYGYTF. As DNA, the CDR3 is TGTGCCAGCAGCTTAGGGGTAGGAGTATCCTATGGCTACACCTTC.

The gene calls are TRBV30 and TRBJ2-2; D is unresolved. Germline loops: CDR1 GTSNPN, CDR2 SVGIG (reference sequence). The length of the CDR3 is 14 residues. The germline V and J ends were trimmed by 0 bases and 2 bases, with 7 bases remaining between them. In nucleotides, the CDR3 is TGTGCCTGGAGTGTAGCGAGCAACACCGGGGAGCTGTTTTTT. Translation: CAWSVASNTGELFF.

This clone occurred once. V is TRBV12-5 and J is TRBJ1-5, with a possible D match to TRBD1 (6 bases). V was trimmed by 4 bases and J by 7 bases, leaving 8 bases between them. The CDR3 length is 12 residues. Germline values: CDR1 LGHNT, CDR2 FRNRAP. CDR3 in DNA: TGTGCTAGTGGTTCGACAGGCCAGCCCCAGCATTTT. This encodes CASGSTGQPQHF.

The chain employs TRBV2 and TRBJ1-5, with D possibly TRBD1 on 6 matching bases. CDR3 size: 14 residues. V was shortened by 2 bases and J by 6 bases, with 11 bases between the two germline ends. CDR1 SNHLY and CDR2 FYNNEI come from the germline V gene. The CDR3 protein is CASSETGFSQPQHF. The CDR3, as DNA: TGTGCCAGCAGTGAAACAGGGTTCTCTCAGCCCCAGCATTTT.

The sample holds one count of this clone. The rearrangement joins TRBV7-9 to TRBJ2-5; weak D call: TRBD1 (6 bases). Germline V CDR1 and CDR2: SEHNR, FQNEAQ (reference sequence). Trimming shortened V by 1 base and J by 4 bases, and 13 bases separated the two germline ends. There are 15 residues in the CDR3. In nucleotides, the CDR3 is TGTGCCAGCAGCTTAGGACAGGTCCAGGGAGAGACCCAGTACTTC. Amino acids: CASSLGQVQGETQYF.

The rearrangement joins TRBV4-1 to TRBJ2-7, with 10 bases matching TRBD1. This CDR3 contains 14 residues. Per germline, CDR1 MGHRA and CDR2 YSYEKL. The junction had 2 bases not matched to a gene; V was cut back by 4 bases and J by 2 bases. CDR3 region: CASSPGQGTYEQYF. The CDR3 DNA reads as TGCGCCAGCAGCCCGGGACAGGGGACCTACGAGCAGTACTTC.

This chain joins TRBV28 and TRBJ2-2, with D possibly being TRBD1 (5 bases). CDR1 and CDR2 from the germline V gene are MDHEN and SYDVKM. V shed 2 bases and J shed 1 base, with 5 bases lying between them. The length of the CDR3 is 14 residues. CDR3 in amino acids: CASSLRGNTGELFF. The CDR3 DNA is TGTGCCAGCAGTTTAAGGGGGAACACCGGGGAGCTGTTTTTT.

The rearrangement joins TRBV11-3 to TRBJ2-1; possibly TRBD1 for D (5 bases). V gave up 4 bases and J gave up 8 bases, with 12 bases separating them. The CDR3 extends over 13 amino acids. CDR1 is SGHNT and CDR2 is YENEEA in the germline V gene. CDR3 protein: CASSSAGYDEQFF. CDR3 DNA: TGTGCCAGCAGCTCGGCAGGGTACGATGAGCAGTTCTTC.

The chain carries TRBV15 and TRBJ2-3; TRBD1 is a possible D gene (6 bases). The CDR3 runs 15 residues. With 5 bases removed from V and 5 bases from J, the gap between germline ends came to 17 bases. Germline V gene lookup returns CDR1 LNHNV and CDR2 YYDKDF (reference sequence). This CDR3 reads CATSGGHRLIDTQYF. In nucleotides, the CDR3 is TGTGCCACCAGCGGGGGACACCGACTAATAGATACGCAGTATTTT.

The J gene is TRBJ1-4, the V gene TRBV4-2, with D unclear. CDR1 and CDR2 from the germline V gene are LGHNA and YNFKEQ. The V and J ends lost 0 bases and 8 bases respectively, with 16 bases between them. This CDR3 has 16 amino acids. CDR3 sequence reads: CASSQDGARGDEKLFF. CDR3 DNA: TGTGCCAGCAGCCAAGATGGAGCTCGAGGAGACGAAAAACTGTTTTTT.

This chain links TRBV10-3 with TRBJ1-1; D gene uncertain. Germline V gene sequence: CDR1 ENHRY, CDR2 SYGVKD. The CDR3 contains 12 residues. V was trimmed by 6 bases and J by 3 bases, leaving 8 bases between them. CDR3 sequence (DNA): TGTGCCATCAGACTATCAGACACTGAAGCTTTCTTT. It translates to CAIRLSDTEAFF.